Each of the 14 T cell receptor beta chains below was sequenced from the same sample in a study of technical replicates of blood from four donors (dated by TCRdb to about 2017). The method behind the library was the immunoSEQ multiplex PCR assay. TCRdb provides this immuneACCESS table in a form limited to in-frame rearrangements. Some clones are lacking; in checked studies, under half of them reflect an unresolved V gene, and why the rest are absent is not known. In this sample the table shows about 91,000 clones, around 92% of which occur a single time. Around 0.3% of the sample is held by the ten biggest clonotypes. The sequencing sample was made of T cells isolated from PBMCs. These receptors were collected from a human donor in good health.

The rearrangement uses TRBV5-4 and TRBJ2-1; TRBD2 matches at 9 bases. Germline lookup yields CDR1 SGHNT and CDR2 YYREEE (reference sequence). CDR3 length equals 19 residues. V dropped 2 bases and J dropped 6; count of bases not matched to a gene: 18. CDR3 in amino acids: CASSFKLSASGVLGNEQFF. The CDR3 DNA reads TGTGCCAGCAGCTTTAAATTGTCCGCTAGCGGGGTCCTAGGCAATGAGCAGTTCTTC.

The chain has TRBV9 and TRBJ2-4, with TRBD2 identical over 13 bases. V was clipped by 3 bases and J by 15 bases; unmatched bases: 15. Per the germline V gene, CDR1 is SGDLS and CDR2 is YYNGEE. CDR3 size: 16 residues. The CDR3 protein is CASSGQGGTSGVFLYF. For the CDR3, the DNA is TGTGCCAGCAGCGGACAGGGGGGGACTAGCGGGGTTTTTTTGTACTTC.

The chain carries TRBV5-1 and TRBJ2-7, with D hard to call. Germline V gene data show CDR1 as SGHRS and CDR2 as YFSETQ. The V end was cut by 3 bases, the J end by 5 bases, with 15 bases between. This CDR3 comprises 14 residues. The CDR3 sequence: CASSSNPLSDEQYF. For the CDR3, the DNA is TGCGCCAGCAGCTCCAATCCTTTGAGTGACGAGCAGTACTTC.

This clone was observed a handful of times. The CDR3 loop reads CAISESEGSNTEAFF. The CDR3 coding sequence is TGTGCCATCAGTGAGTCGGAGGGATCGAACACTGAAGCTTTCTTT. V is TRBV10-3 and J is TRBJ1-1; D uncertain. This CDR3 is built from 15 residues. Trimming took off 0 bases at V and 1 base at J, with 9 bases between the two ends. CDR1 is ENHRY, CDR2 SYGVKD, per germline.

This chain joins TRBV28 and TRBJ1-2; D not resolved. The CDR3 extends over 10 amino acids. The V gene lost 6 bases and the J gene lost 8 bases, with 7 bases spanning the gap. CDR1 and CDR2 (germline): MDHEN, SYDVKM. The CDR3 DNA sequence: TGTGCCAGCAGCCAGCGCGGCTACACCTTC. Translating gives CASSQRGYTF.

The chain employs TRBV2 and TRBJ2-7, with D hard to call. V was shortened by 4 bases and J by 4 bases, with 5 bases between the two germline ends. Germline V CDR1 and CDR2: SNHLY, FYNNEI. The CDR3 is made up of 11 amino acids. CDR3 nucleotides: TGTGCCAGCAGTGCCAATTACGAGCAGTACTTC. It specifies CASSANYEQYF.

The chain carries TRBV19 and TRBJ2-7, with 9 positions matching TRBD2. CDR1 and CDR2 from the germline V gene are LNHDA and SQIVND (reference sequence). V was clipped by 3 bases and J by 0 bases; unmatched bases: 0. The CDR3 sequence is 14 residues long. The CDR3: CASSISGSSYEQYF. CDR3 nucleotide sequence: TGTGCCAGTAGTATTAGCGGGAGCTCCTACGAGCAGTACTTC.

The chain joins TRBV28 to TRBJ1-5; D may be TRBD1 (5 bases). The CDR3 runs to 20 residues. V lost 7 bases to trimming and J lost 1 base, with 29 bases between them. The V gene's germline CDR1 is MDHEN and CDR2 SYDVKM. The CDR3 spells CASTTRRWRGGRRSNQPQHF. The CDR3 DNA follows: TGTGCCAGCACCACCCGAAGGTGGAGGGGCGGGCGTCGAAGCAATCAGCCCCAGCATTTT.

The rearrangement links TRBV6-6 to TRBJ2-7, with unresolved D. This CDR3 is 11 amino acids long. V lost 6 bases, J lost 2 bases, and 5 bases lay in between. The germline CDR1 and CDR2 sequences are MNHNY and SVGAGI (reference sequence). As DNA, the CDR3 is TGTGCCAGCAGACAGACCTACGAGCAGTACTTC. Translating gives CASRQTYEQYF.

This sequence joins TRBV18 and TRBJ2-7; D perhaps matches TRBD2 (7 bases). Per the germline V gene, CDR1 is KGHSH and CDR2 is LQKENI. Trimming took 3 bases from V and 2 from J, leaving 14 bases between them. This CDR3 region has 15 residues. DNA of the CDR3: TGTGCCAGCTCACCCTTAGGGGGGGCCACCTACGAGCAGTACTTC. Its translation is CASSPLGGATYEQYF.

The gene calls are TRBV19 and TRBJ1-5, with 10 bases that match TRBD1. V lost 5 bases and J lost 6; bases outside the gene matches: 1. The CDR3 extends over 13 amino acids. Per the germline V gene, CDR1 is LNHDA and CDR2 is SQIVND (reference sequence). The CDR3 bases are TGTGCCAGTAGTGACAGGGGGCGTCAGCCCCAGCATTTT. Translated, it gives CASSDRGRQPQHF. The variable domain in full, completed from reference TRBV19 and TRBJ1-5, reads DGGITQSPKYLFRKEGQNVTLSCEQNLNHDAMYWYRQDPGQGLRLIYYSQIVNDFQKGDIAEGYSVSREKKESFPLTVTSAQKNPTAFYLCASSDRGRQPQHFGDGTRLSIL.

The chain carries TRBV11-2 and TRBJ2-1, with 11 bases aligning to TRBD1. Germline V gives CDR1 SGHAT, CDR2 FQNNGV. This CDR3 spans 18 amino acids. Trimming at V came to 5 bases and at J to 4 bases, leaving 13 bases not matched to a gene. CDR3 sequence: CASSGARGRDRGYNEQFF. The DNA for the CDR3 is TGTGCCAGCAGCGGAGCGAGGGGCCGGGACAGGGGGTACAATGAGCAGTTCTTC.

The CDR3: CAKGGQLPSSGANVLTF. The CDR3 DNA is TGTGCCAAAGGGGGACAATTACCTTCGTCTGGGGCCAACGTCCTGACTTTC. The chain employs TRBV2 and TRBJ2-6, with D possibly matching TRBD1 (6 bases). Trimming took off 10 bases at V and 1 base at J, with 20 bases between the two ends. Germline loops: CDR1 SNHLY, CDR2 FYNNEI. This CDR3 has 17 amino acids.

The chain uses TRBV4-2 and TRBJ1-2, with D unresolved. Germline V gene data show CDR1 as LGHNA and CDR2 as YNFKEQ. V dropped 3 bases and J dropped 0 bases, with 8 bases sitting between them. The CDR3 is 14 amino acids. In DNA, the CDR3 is TGTGCCAGCAGCCAGGACTCTACTAACTATGGCTACACCTTC. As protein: CASSQDSTNYGYTF.